These 25 T cell receptor beta chains share one sample of origin, sequenced in a study of T-cell reconstitution after alpha-beta-depleted transplantation in children. The TCRbeta library was prepared with unique molecular identifiers. TCRdb re-derived calls from the PCR reads in MiXCR, one entry per CDR3 protein. The table shows more than 200,000 distinct CDR3 sequences, with around 9.7% occurring only once. This material consisted of PBMCs from the stem cell graft donor, taken from the stem cell graft. The receptors were sampled from a human donor who donated a stem cell graft to a child with SCID.

The table lists this clonotype with many counts. The junction does not match germline at one end; this may be a read error. The chain employs TRBV27 and TRBJ2-5; D ambiguous. This CDR3 is 11 amino acids long. CDR1 and CDR2 from the germline V gene are MNHEY and SMNVEV (reference sequence). The CDR3 here is CASSSDNGVPF. In DNA form, the CDR3 reads TGTGCCAGCAGTTCCGACAATGGGGTCCCCTTC.

This clonotype was detected ten times or more. This chain links TRBV5-1 with TRBJ1-4; D ambiguous. The length of the CDR3 is 15 residues. V lost 2 bases, J lost 6 bases, and 14 bases lay in between. The germline CDR1 and CDR2 sequences are SGHRS and YFSETQ. Here the CDR3 DNA reads TGCGCCAGCAGCTTATTCCTGCCAGCGGATGAAAAACTGTTTTTT. Its protein product is CASSLFLPADEKLFF.

Points on this clonotype: One base away lies a much larger clone, so this may be a sequencing read error. The chain carries TRBV5-3 and TRBJ1-2; no definite D call. TRBV5-3 is noted as an ORF with a role that remains uncertain. The CDR3 is 13 amino acids. The CDR3 coding sequence is TGTGCCAGGAGCTTGGCCGGGAGTCGCGGCTACACCTTC. It yields the protein CARSLAGSRGYTF.

Comments on this clonotype: With a much larger clone just one base away, this may be a read error. The J gene is TRBJ2-1, the V gene TRBV5-1, with 12 positions matching TRBD2. CDR3 length: 17 residues. Germline-derived CDR1 and CDR2 are SGHRS and YFSETQ. The CDR3 coding sequence is TGCGCCAGCAGCTTGGTTCCTAGCGGGGGGGGTGACAATGAGCCGTTCTTC. It encodes CASSLVPSGGGDNEPFF.

This clonotype appeared many times. The CDR3 DNA reads as TGCAGCGTTGATCCAGGGATAGGCTACACCTTC. Its protein product is CSVDPGIGYTF. The chain links TRBV29-1 to TRBJ1-2, with a tentative D call TRBD1 (5 bases). The V end was cut by 3 bases, the J end by 8 bases, with 10 bases between. This CDR3 has 11 amino acids. Germline-derived CDR1 and CDR2 are SQVTM and ANQGSEA.

This clonotype was seen ten or more times. The V and J genes are TRBV5-1 and TRBJ2-7; D gene uncertain. The CDR3 consists of 13 residues. V gave up 4 bases and J gave up 2 bases, with 10 bases separating them. Germline lookup yields CDR1 SGHRS and CDR2 YFSETQ. CDR3 DNA sequence: TGCGCCAGCAGCCCGGACGGCCCCTACGAGCAGTACTTC. This encodes CASSPDGPYEQYF.

This clonotype came up many times. The V gene is TRBV5-1, the J gene TRBJ1-2; TRBD1 might be the D (5 bases). The germline CDR1 and CDR2 sequences are SGHRS and YFSETQ. Between the trimmed V and J ends, which lost 6 bases and 2 bases, there was a span of 17 bases. This CDR3 has 15 amino acids. Here the CDR3 DNA reads TGCGCCAGCAAGCGGCTGGAGGGGATAAACTATGGCTACACCTTC. Translation gives CASKRLEGINYGYTF.

This clonotype was seen more than once but under ten times. The V call is TRBV5-1, the J call TRBJ2-5; 14 positions match TRBD2. There are 15 residues in the CDR3. The germline V gene encodes CDR1 SGHRS and CDR2 YFSETQ. V shed 6 bases and J 3 bases; nucleotides not matched to a gene: 4. As DNA, the CDR3 is TGCGCCAGCAACAAGGGACTAGCGGGGGAAGAGACCCAGTACTTC. Protein: CASNKGLAGEETQYF. The variable domain in full, completed from reference TRBV5-1 and TRBJ2-5, reads KAGVTQTPRYLIKTRGQQVTLSCSPISGHRSVSWYQQTPGQGLQFLFEYFSETQRNKGNFPGRFSGRQFSNSRSEMNVSTLELGDSALYLCASNKGLAGEETQYFGPGTRLLVL.

This clonotype was detected only a few times. V and J are TRBV30 and TRBJ2-5; 8 nucleotides align to TRBD2. Germline V gives CDR1 GTSNPN, CDR2 SVGIG (reference sequence). J lost 14 bases, V lost 2 bases, and 16 bases had no gene match. The CDR3 consists of 14 residues. The CDR3 DNA sequence: TGTGCCTGGAGTTACGGGGGGGCGGGTCTGGGTGGCTACTTC. Amino acid sequence: CAWSYGGAGLGGYF.

This clonotype was picked up many times. This rearrangement joins TRBV12-3 or TRBV12-4 to TRBJ1-3; D unclear. The V end lost 4 bases, the J end lost 0 bases, and 7 bases lay between the germline ends. The CDR3 runs 14 residues. The CDR3 DNA follows: TGTGCCAGCAGTTATAGGTTCTCTGGAAACACCATATATTTT. Translation: CASSYRFSGNTIYF.

This clonotype was counted ten times or more. The chain recombines TRBV20-1 with TRBJ2-1; 9 nucleotides line up with TRBD2. Germline lookup yields CDR1 DFQATT and CDR2 SNEGSKA (reference sequence). This CDR3 comprises 13 residues. Trimming took 3 bases from V and 8 from J; bases not matched to a gene: 5. The CDR3 nucleotides are TGCAGTGCTAGGTGGCTAGCGGGGCATGAGCAGTTCTTC. Its protein is CSARWLAGHEQFF.

The sample holds many counts of this clonotype. This chain joins TRBV10-3 and TRBJ2-1; TRBD1 might be the D (6 bases). Germline CDR1 ENHRY, CDR2 SYGVKD. Trimming cost V 3 bases and J 4 bases, with 16 bases left between them. The CDR3 totals 16 residues. CDR3 in amino acids: CAISDPLGTLYNEQFF. The CDR3 bases are TGTGCCATCAGTGACCCCCTGGGGACACTATACAATGAGCAGTTCTTC.

V gene TRBV5-5 combines with J gene TRBJ2-5; D call uncertain. Per the germline V gene, CDR1 is SGHKS and CDR2 is YYEKEE (reference sequence). This CDR3 has 12 amino acids. Between the trimmed V and J ends, which lost 4 bases and 8 bases, there was a span of 12 bases. For the CDR3, the DNA is TGTGCCAGCAGCGAAAGAAGGAGTACCCAGTACTTC. Amino acid sequence: CASSERRSTQYF. Complete variable domain (other parts from reference TRBV5-5 and TRBJ2-5): DAGVTQSPTHLIKTRGQQVTLRCSPISGHKSVSWYQQVLGQGPQFIFQYYEKEERGRGNFPDRFSARQFPNYSSELNVNALLLGDSALYLCASSERRSTQYFGPGTRLLVL.

About this clonotype itself: Germline and junction disagree at one end, which may indicate a read error. The gene calls are TRBV10-3 and TRBJ1-2; D possibly corresponds to TRBD1 (5 bases). The CDR3 is made up of 12 amino acids. CDR1 is ENHRY and CDR2 is SYGVKD in the germline V gene. As DNA, the CDR3 is TGTGCCTTCAATGGGGGAGAGTATGGCAACACCTTC. This encodes CAFNGGEYGNTF.

This clonotype appeared many times. The chain uses TRBV12-3 or TRBV12-4 and TRBJ2-7; possible D gene TRBD2, 5 bases. V was trimmed by 6 bases and J by 2 bases, leaving 5 bases between them. The CDR3 has 11 amino acids. Written as DNA, the CDR3 is TGTGCCAGCAGCGGGGCCTACGAGCAGTACTTC. Translation gives CASSGAYEQYF.

The CDR3 loop reads CSASKSGHEQFF. The CDR3 coding sequence is TGCAGCGCCTCAAAGAGTGGCCATGAGCAGTTCTTC. V usage is TRBV29-1 and J usage is TRBJ2-1; D remains unclear. V was trimmed by 7 bases and J by 8 bases, leaving 15 bases between them. CDR3 size: 12 residues. Germline V gene lookup returns CDR1 SQVTM and CDR2 ANQGSEA.

This clonotype was seen only a few times. This sequence joins TRBV7-6 and TRBJ2-2, with D uncertain. V was clipped by 7 bases and J by 4 bases, with 16 bases between them. The CDR3 is 15 amino acids. The germline V gene encodes CDR1 SGHVS and CDR2 FNYEAQ. The CDR3, as DNA: TGTGCCAGCACGCGTGACCTAGGTGCCACCGGGGAGCTGTTTTTT. Translated: CASTRDLGATGELFF. Using reference TRBV7-6 and TRBJ2-2 for the parts outside the CDR3, the full variable domain is GAGVSQSPRYKVTKRGQDVALRCDPISGHVSLYWYRQALGQGPEFLTYFNYEAQQDKSGLPNDRFSAERPEGSISTLTIQRTEQRDSAMYRCASTRDLGATGELFFGEGSRLTVL.

This clonotype was picked up a small number of times. The J gene is TRBJ1-1, the V gene TRBV20-1; 8 positions match TRBD1. The CDR3 is made up of 19 amino acids. From germline, CDR1 is DFQATT and CDR2 SNEGSKA (reference sequence). J gave up 6 bases and V 6 bases, and 27 bases lay outside the gene matches. CDR3 residues: CSASSPKPGQARSVSEAFF. The CDR3 DNA reads as TGCAGTGCCTCATCCCCAAAACCGGGACAGGCTCGTTCGGTATCTGAAGCTTTCTTT.

This clonotype was seen many times. V is TRBV7-2 and J is TRBJ2-3; the D gene is possibly TRBD1 (6 bases). The CDR3 spans 15 residues. Germline CDR1 reads SGHTA; CDR2 reads FQGNSA. The ends were cut back, 6 bases at V and 5 bases at J, with 18 bases in the middle. The CDR3 spells CASRDMLGAGDTQYF. DNA for the CDR3: TGTGCCAGCAGGGATATGTTGGGGGCCGGAGATACGCAGTATTTT.

The sample holds many counts of this clonotype. The V and J genes are TRBV20-1 and TRBJ1-5, with TRBD1 matching 7 bases. J was trimmed by 4 bases and V by 3 bases; bases with no gene match: 12. Germline V gives CDR1 DFQATT, CDR2 SNEGSKA (reference sequence). The CDR3 runs 16 residues. CDR3 DNA sequence: TGCAGTGCTAGTAGACAGGGAGGCAGGTCGAATCAGCCCCAGCATTTT. Its translation is CSASRQGGRSNQPQHF.

This clonotype was picked up many times. The chain carries TRBV5-1 and TRBJ1-4; 8 bases are a match to TRBD1. The V segment lost 2 bases and the J segment 5 bases; nucleotides outside the gene matches: 2. This CDR3 region has 14 residues. Germline CDR1 is SGHRS and CDR2 is YFSETQ. CDR3 loop: CASSFGQGNEKLFF. CDR3 bases: TGCGCCAGCAGCTTCGGACAGGGCAATGAAAAACTGTTTTTT.

This clonotype has at least ten counts. The chain combines TRBV5-1 with TRBJ2-1; 11 nucleotides line up with TRBD2. Germline values: CDR1 SGHRS, CDR2 YFSETQ. This CDR3 is built from 17 residues. V lost 0 bases and J lost 4; bases outside the gene matches: 6. CDR3 sequence (DNA): TGCGCCAGCAGCTTGGGGCTAGCGGGGGGACCGTACAATGAGCAGTTCTTC. It codes for CASSLGLAGGPYNEQFF.

In this sample, this clonotype turned up many times. The chain links TRBV21-1 to TRBJ2-1; the table's D call TRBD1 went unverified against the DNA. TRBV21-1 is shown as a pseudogene. The CDR3 sequence is 22 residues long. The CDR3 sequence is CATPIIPRNVQKTGVSYNEQFF. In DNA form, the CDR3 reads TGTGCCACCCCAATAATCCCCCGTAATGTCCAGAAGACAGGAGTCTCCTACAATGAGCAGTTCTTC.

In this sample, this clonotype turned up many times. The chain joins TRBV5-1 to TRBJ1-1; D unclear. The CDR3 covers 13 residues. The V and J ends lost 4 bases and 3 bases respectively, with 10 bases between them. The germline V gene has CDR1 SGHRS and CDR2 YFSETQ. CDR3 DNA: TGCGCCAGCAGCGTCGACGGTGACACTGAAGCTTTCTTT. It translates to CASSVDGDTEAFF.

This clonotype came up many times. The V call is TRBV10-3, the J call TRBJ2-7; 12 bases align to TRBD2. The J segment lost 0 bases and the V segment lost 6 bases, leaving 12 bases of the junction unmatched. Germline CDR1 ENHRY, CDR2 SYGVKD. The CDR3 is 18 residues long. In DNA form, the CDR3 reads TGTGCCATCAGCGGTCAACTAGCGGGGGGCCCTCCCTCCTACGAGCAGTACTTC. Its protein is CAISGQLAGGPPSYEQYF.